The 8 T cell receptor beta chains below were found in one sample sequenced in a study of blood T cell repertoires in COVID-19. Libraries were prepared by immunoSEQ multiplex PCR; TCRdb keeps only in-frame clonotypes and omits some of them. In the table there are approximately 50,000 clones, 88% of which are singletons. The sample was peripheral blood. The receptors originated from a human donor in a cohort sampled during active COVID-19.

The rearrangement uses TRBV10-1 and TRBJ1-6; a possible D gene is TRBD1 (6 bases). Trimming pared 6 bases from V and 5 bases from J, leaving 8 bases between. This CDR3 region has 13 residues. Germline-derived CDR1 and CDR2 are WNHNN and SYGVQD (reference sequence). The CDR3 protein is CASRDSNNSPLHF. The CDR3 nucleotides are TGCGCCAGCAGGGACAGTAATAATTCACCCCTCCACTTT.

The genes are TRBV2 and TRBJ2-3; a possible D gene is TRBD2 (6 bases). This CDR3 region has 16 residues. CDR1 and CDR2 from the germline V gene are SNHLY and FYNNEI. Between the trimmed V and J ends, which lost 3 bases and 4 bases, there was a span of 17 bases. The CDR3 DNA reads TGTGCCAGCAGTGATCCGGGGGATACCAGTTCAGATACGCAGTATTTT. This codes for CASSDPGDTSSDTQYF.

The rearrangement uses TRBV27 and TRBJ1-5, with D perhaps TRBD1 (6 bases). The CDR3 consists of 13 residues. Trimming removed 6 bases at V and 4 bases at J, with 10 bases between. From germline, CDR1 is MNHEY and CDR2 SMNVEV (reference sequence). The CDR3 DNA follows: TGTGCCAGCAGGGACAGCTCTAATCAGCCCCAGCATTTT. Translated, it gives CASRDSSNQPQHF.

V and J are TRBV5-1 and TRBJ2-3, with 11 bases matching TRBD1. Losses at the gene ends were 1 base for V and 4 bases for J; bases not matched to a gene: 2. CDR1 is SGHRS, CDR2 YFSETQ, per germline. The CDR3 is 15 residues long. CDR3: CASSLLGQGADTQYF. In nucleotides, the CDR3 is TGCGCCAGCAGCTTGTTGGGACAGGGGGCAGATACGCAGTATTTT.

The rearrangement links TRBV21-1 to TRBJ1-1; the table assigns TRBD1, which was not confirmed against the DNA. TRBV21-1 is labeled a pseudogene. This CDR3 is built from 13 residues. The CDR3 loop reads CASWGQGDTEAFF. The CDR3 coding sequence is TGTGCCAGCTGGGGACAGGGGGACACTGAAGCTTTCTTT.

This CDR3 reads CASSERRASGSDEQFF. The CDR3 region has the DNA TGCGCCAGCAGCGAACGGCGGGCTAGCGGGAGTGATGAGCAGTTCTTC. The V gene is TRBV5-1, the J gene TRBJ2-1; 10 positions match TRBD2. Per the germline V gene, CDR1 is SGHRS and CDR2 is YFSETQ. The V gene end was trimmed by 4 bases and the J gene end by 8 bases; junction bases not matched to a gene: 12. This CDR3 is 16 amino acids long.

This chain links TRBV18 with TRBJ2-7, with 10 bases that match TRBD2. In germline, CDR1 is KGHSH, CDR2 LQKENI. Trimming took 3 bases from V and 3 from J; bases not matched to a gene: 5. The CDR3 sequence is 15 residues long. CDR3 DNA: TGTGCCAGCTCACCGGTAACTAGCGGGATCTACGAGCAGTACTTC. Its protein product is CASSPVTSGIYEQYF.

The rearrangement uses TRBV7-6 and TRBJ2-2; a weak D match, TRBD2 (6 bases). CDR1 and CDR2 from the germline V gene are SGHVS and FNYEAQ. This CDR3 region has 16 residues. The ends were cut back, 5 bases at V and 1 base at J, with 14 bases in the middle. The chain's CDR3 is CASSGGIAENTGELFF. DNA of the CDR3: TGTGCCAGCAGCGGGGGTATAGCGGAGAACACCGGGGAGCTGTTTTTT.